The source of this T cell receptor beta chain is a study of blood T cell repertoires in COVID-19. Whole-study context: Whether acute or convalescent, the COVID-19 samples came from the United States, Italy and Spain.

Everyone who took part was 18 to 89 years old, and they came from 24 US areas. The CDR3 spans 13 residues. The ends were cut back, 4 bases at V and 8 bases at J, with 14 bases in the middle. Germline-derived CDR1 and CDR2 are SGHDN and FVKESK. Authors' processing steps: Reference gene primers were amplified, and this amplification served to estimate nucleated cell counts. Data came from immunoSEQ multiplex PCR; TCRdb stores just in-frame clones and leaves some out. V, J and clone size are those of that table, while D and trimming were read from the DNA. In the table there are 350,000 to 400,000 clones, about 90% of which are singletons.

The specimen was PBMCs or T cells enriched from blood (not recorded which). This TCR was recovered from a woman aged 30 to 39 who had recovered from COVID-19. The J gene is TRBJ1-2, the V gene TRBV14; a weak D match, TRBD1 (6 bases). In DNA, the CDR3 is TGTGCCAGCAGCCCCCGGGCAGGGGACGGCTACACCTTC. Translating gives CASSPRAGDGYTF.